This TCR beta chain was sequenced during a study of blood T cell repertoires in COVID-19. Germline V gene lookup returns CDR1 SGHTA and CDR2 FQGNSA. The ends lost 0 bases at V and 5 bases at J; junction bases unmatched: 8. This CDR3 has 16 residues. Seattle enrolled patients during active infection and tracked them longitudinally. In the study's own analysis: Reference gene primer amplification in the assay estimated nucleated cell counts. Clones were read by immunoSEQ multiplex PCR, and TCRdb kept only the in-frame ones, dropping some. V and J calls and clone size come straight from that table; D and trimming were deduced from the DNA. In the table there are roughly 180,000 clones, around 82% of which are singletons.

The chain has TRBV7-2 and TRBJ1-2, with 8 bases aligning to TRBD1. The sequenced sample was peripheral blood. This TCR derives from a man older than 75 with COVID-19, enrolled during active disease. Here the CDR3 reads CASSLAARGQPYGYTF. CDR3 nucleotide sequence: TGTGCCAGCAGCTTAGCGGCCAGGGGGCAACCTTATGGCTACACCTTC.